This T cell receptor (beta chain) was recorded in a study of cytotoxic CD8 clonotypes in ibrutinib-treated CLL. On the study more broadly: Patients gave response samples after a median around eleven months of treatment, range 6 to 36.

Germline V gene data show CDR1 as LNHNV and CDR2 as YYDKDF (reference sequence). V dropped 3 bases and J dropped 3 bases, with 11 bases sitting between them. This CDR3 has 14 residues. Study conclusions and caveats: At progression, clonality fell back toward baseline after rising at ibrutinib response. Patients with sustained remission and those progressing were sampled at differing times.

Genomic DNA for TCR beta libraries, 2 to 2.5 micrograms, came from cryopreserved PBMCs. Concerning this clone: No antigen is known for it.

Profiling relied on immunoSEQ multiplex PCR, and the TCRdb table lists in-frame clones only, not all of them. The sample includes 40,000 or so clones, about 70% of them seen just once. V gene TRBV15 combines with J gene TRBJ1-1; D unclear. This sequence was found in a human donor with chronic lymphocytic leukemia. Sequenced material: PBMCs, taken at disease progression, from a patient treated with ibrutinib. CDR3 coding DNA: TGTGCCACCAGCAGGATGGCGCGGGACACTGAAGCTTTCTTT. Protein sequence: CATSRMARDTEAFF.